Below, 31 T cell receptor beta chains from the same sample are listed, as sequenced in a study of blood T cell repertoires in COVID-19. Some clones are missing from TCRdb's copy, which holds only in-frame ones; the method was immunoSEQ multiplex PCR. The profile shows nearly 55,000 clones, about three quarters of them singletons. The sample was peripheral blood. The receptor set was obtained from a human donor with active or convalescent COVID-19. The donor label of this sample is uncertain.

The V and J genes are TRBV7-9 and TRBJ2-7; TRBD1 is a possible D gene (5 bases). Germline CDR1 is SEHNR and CDR2 is FQNEAQ (reference sequence). The germline V and J ends were trimmed by 3 bases and 3 bases, with 12 bases remaining between them. This CDR3 is built from 14 residues. The CDR3 is CASSFQAGNYEQYF. CDR3 bases: TGTGCCAGCAGCTTCCAGGCAGGGAACTACGAGCAGTACTTC.

V usage is TRBV29-1 and J usage is TRBJ2-2; 8 nucleotides align to TRBD2. Germline CDR1 SQVTM, CDR2 ANQGSEA. CDR3 length: 14 residues. Trimming removed 5 bases from V and 5 bases from J; junction bases left unmatched: 7. CDR3 residues: CSVSAGGWTGELFF. CDR3 nucleotide sequence: TGCAGCGTTTCGGCGGGAGGATGGACCGGGGAGCTGTTTTTT.

The CDR3 protein is CASSLMGRNAGTGELFF. The CDR3 DNA sequence: TGTGCCAGCAGCTTAATGGGCCGTAACGCGGGCACCGGGGAGCTGTTTTTT. The chain recombines TRBV11-2 with TRBJ2-2; a possible D gene is TRBD2 (5 bases). This CDR3 has 17 amino acids. V was pared by 2 bases and J by 4 bases, with 17 bases between. Germline CDR1 and CDR2: SGHAT and FQNNGV.

The chain uses TRBV6-6 and TRBJ1-2, with 9 bases fitting TRBD1. Trimming cost V 0 bases and J 4 bases; bases outside gene matches: 3. CDR1 MNHNY and CDR2 SVGAGI come from the germline V gene (reference sequence). There are 15 residues in the CDR3. CDR3 amino acids: CASSYSGQGTYGYTF. DNA for the CDR3: TGTGCCAGCAGTTACTCGGGACAGGGCACCTATGGCTACACCTTC.

The chain has TRBV4-1 and TRBJ2-1, with 9 nucleotides matching TRBD1. Unmatched junction bases numbered 2, after V lost 1 base and J lost 1 base. This CDR3 is built from 16 residues. The germline gives CDR1 MGHRA, CDR2 YSYEKL. The CDR3 DNA reads as TGCGCCAGCAGCCAAGCCGGGACAGGGTCCTACAATGAGCAGTTCTTC. This translates into CASSQAGTGSYNEQFF.

The chain uses TRBV3-1 (or the pseudogene TRBV3-2) and TRBJ1-2; 9 nucleotides align to TRBD1. The V segment lost 1 base and the J segment 4 bases; nucleotides outside the gene matches: 13. The germline V gene has CDR1 LGHDT and CDR2 YNNKEL (reference sequence). CDR3 length: 18 residues. CDR3 bases: TGTGCCAGCAGCCAAGTTCTCTTGGGACAGGGAGGGGCCTATGGCTACACCTTC. This gives the protein CASSQVLLGQGGAYGYTF.

V is TRBV7-2 and J is TRBJ1-1, with TRBD1 identical over 10 bases. CDR3 size: 15 residues. Looked up from germline, CDR1 is SGHTA and CDR2 is FQGNSA. V gave up 3 bases and J gave up 4 bases; unmatched junction bases: 5. The CDR3 region has the DNA TGTGCCAGCAGCTTGACAGGGGGCTTTAGCACTGAAGCTTTCTTT. Translating gives CASSLTGGFSTEAFF.

This clone was counted a single time. The genes are TRBV10-3 and TRBJ2-7; D unresolved. Germline-derived CDR1 and CDR2 are ENHRY and SYGVKD. Trimming stripped 0 bases from V and 2 bases from J, with 8 bases between. The CDR3 runs to 14 residues. CDR3 bases: TGTGCCATCAGTGAGTCGGCGGAACCCTACGAGCAGTACTTC. Translation gives CAISESAEPYEQYF.

The V gene is TRBV6-2 or TRBV6-3, the J gene TRBJ2-3; TRBD2 matches at 9 bases. CDR1 and CDR2 (germline): MNHEY, SVGEGT. The CDR3 sequence is 17 residues long. With 2 bases clipped from V and 6 bases from J, the junction kept 12 bases outside the gene matches. The CDR3 region has the DNA TGTGCCAGCAGTTACCCCCTTCCTGGCGGGAGGGATGATACGCAGTATTTT. Protein sequence: CASSYPLPGGRDDTQYF.

This clone was observed a handful of times. The chain links TRBV15 to TRBJ2-5; 13 bases match TRBD2. CDR1 LNHNV and CDR2 YYDKDF come from the germline V gene (reference sequence). The V segment lost 5 bases and the J segment 2 bases; nucleotides outside the gene matches: 5. The CDR3 runs to 16 residues. For the CDR3, the DNA is TGTGCCACCAGCGGGGGACTAGCGGGACCGCAAGAGACCCAGTACTTC. Protein: CATSGGLAGPQETQYF.

This chain uses TRBV5-1 with TRBJ2-7, with 9 bases matching TRBD1. The germline V gene encodes CDR1 SGHRS and CDR2 YFSETQ. Trimming removed 1 base from V and 4 bases from J; junction bases left unmatched: 3. The CDR3 contains 14 residues. In DNA, the CDR3 is TGCGCCAGCAGCTTGCAGGACAGGGGTTACGAGCAGTACTTC. This translates into CASSLQDRGYEQYF. The whole variable domain, remainder taken from reference TRBV5-1 and TRBJ2-7, is KAGVTQTPRYLIKTRGQQVTLSCSPISGHRSVSWYQQTPGQGLQFLFEYFSETQRNKGNFPGRFSGRQFSNSRSEMNVSTLELGDSALYLCASSLQDRGYEQYFGPGTRLTVT.

This clone was recorded only once. The chain carries TRBV6-5 and TRBJ1-6; a possible D gene is TRBD1 (6 bases). V lost 6 bases and J lost 7, with 16 bases in between. The CDR3 extends over 15 amino acids. Germline CDR1 MNHEY, CDR2 SVGAGI. DNA for the CDR3: TGTGCCAGCAGGCCCGGTACAGGGAACAATTCACCCCTCCACTTT. Translated: CASRPGTGNNSPLHF.

The chain joins TRBV6-1 to TRBJ1-6; 8 nucleotides match TRBD1. In germline, CDR1 is MNHNS, CDR2 SASEGT. Trimming took 0 bases from V and 5 from J; bases not matched to a gene: 0. CDR3 length equals 15 residues. This CDR3 reads CASSEADRDNSPLHF. Written as DNA, the CDR3 is TGTGCCAGCAGTGAAGCGGACAGGGATAATTCACCCCTCCACTTT.

The chain is built from TRBV4-3 and TRBJ2-7, with 9 bases matching TRBD1. Germline V lookup: CDR1 LGHNA, CDR2 YSLEER. Germline trimming cut 3 bases from V and 6 bases from J; bases unmatched to any gene: 6. The CDR3 has 14 amino acids. CDR3 DNA sequence: TGCGCCAGCAGCCAGGGACAGGGATGGGGCGAGCAGTACTTC. Its translation is CASSQGQGWGEQYF.

The chain uses TRBV14 and TRBJ2-1; TRBD2 aligns across 11 bases. This CDR3 comprises 17 residues. Germline assignment: CDR1 SGHDN and CDR2 FVKESK. Trimming took 5 bases from V and 6 from J; bases not matched to a gene: 12. CDR3 residues: CASSVNITSGRFNEQFF. For the CDR3, the DNA is TGTGCCAGCAGCGTTAATATTACTAGCGGGAGATTCAATGAGCAGTTCTTC.

The chain carries TRBV5-1 and TRBJ1-1; TRBD1 matches at 8 bases. Germline CDR1 and CDR2: SGHRS and YFSETQ. This CDR3 spans 14 amino acids. J gave up 6 bases and V 4 bases, and 8 bases lay outside the gene matches. CDR3 protein: CASSPGQGRSEAFF. The CDR3 DNA reads as TGCGCCAGCAGCCCCGGACAGGGAAGGTCTGAAGCTTTCTTT.

The chain couples TRBV5-1 to TRBJ2-2; 10 bases line up with TRBD1. Losses at the gene ends were 0 bases for V and 5 bases for J; bases not matched to a gene: 4. The germline V gene has CDR1 SGHRS and CDR2 YFSETQ. This CDR3 has 16 residues. The CDR3 DNA reads TGCGCCAGCAGCTTGGAGGGACAGGGGTTAACCGGGGAGCTGTTTTTT. Its translation is CASSLEGQGLTGELFF.

This clone was observed a single time. The chain uses TRBV25-1 and TRBJ1-1; weak D call: TRBD1 (5 bases). The CDR3 consists of 13 residues. Germline CDR1 and CDR2: MGHDK and SYGVNS. The ends were cut back, 1 base at V and 10 bases at J, with 13 bases in the middle. This CDR3 is CASSESAGIVAFF. The CDR3 nucleotides read TGTGCCAGCAGTGAATCCGCAGGGATTGTAGCTTTCTTT. Full variable domain (remainder filled in from reference TRBV25-1 and TRBJ1-1): EADIYQTPRYLVIGTGKKITLECSQTMGHDKMYWYQQDPGMELHLIHYSYGVNSTEKGDLSSESTVSRIRTEHFPLTLESARPSHTSQYLCASSESAGIVAFFGQGTRLTVV.

This clone is judged large. The chain employs TRBV27 and TRBJ2-1; TRBD1 might be the D (7 bases). The CDR3 runs to 13 residues. The germline V gene has CDR1 MNHEY and CDR2 SMNVEV (reference sequence). The V gene lost 6 bases and the J gene lost 9 bases, with 15 bases spanning the gap. The CDR3 here is CASSQGGPREQFF. CDR3 sequence (DNA): TGTGCCAGCAGCCAGGGGGGACCCCGTGAGCAGTTCTTC.

This chain links TRBV6-4 with TRBJ1-4, with 7 bases lining up with TRBD1. This CDR3 region has 19 residues. Trimming took 2 bases from V and 0 from J; bases not matched to a gene: 12. The germline V gene has CDR1 MRHNA and CDR2 SNTAGT. The CDR3 region is CASSDPPTGPPATNEKLFF. The DNA of the CDR3 is TGTGCCAGCAGTGACCCCCCGACAGGGCCCCCTGCAACTAATGAAAAACTGTTTTTT.

The V call is TRBV9, the J call TRBJ2-2; 16 nucleotides align to TRBD2. This CDR3 has 18 residues. The V gene end was trimmed by 4 bases and the J gene end by 4 bases; junction bases not matched to a gene: 7. CDR1 and CDR2 from the germline V gene are SGDLS and YYNGEE. DNA of the CDR3: TGTGCCAGCAGCCCGGGACTAGCGGGAGGGCTGGGCACCGGGGAGCTGTTTTTT. Encoded protein: CASSPGLAGGLGTGELFF. Supplemented by reference TRBV9 and TRBJ2-2, the full variable domain reads DSGVTQTPKHLITATGQRVTLRCSPRSGDLSVYWYQQSLDQGLQFLIQYYNGEERAKGNILERFSAQQFPDLHSELNLSSLELGDSALYFCASSPGLAGGLGTGELFFGEGSRLTVL.

The J gene is TRBJ1-5, the V gene TRBV30; D might be TRBD1 (6 bases). The germline gives CDR1 GTSNPN, CDR2 SVGIG (reference sequence). V shed 2 bases and J shed 3 bases, with 11 bases lying between them. The CDR3 has 14 residues. The chain's CDR3 is CAWSRGQNNQPQHF. CDR3 sequence (DNA): TGTGCCTGGAGTAGAGGACAGAACAATCAGCCCCAGCATTTT.

CDR3 sequence reads: CASSQDQQGYGYTF. For the CDR3, the DNA is TGTGCCAGCAGCCAAGATCAGCAGGGCTATGGCTACACCTTC. This rearrangement joins TRBV3-1 (or the pseudogene TRBV3-2) to TRBJ1-2; tentatively, D is TRBD1 (5 bases). Trimming took 0 bases from V and 4 from J, leaving 9 bases between them. The CDR3 loop spans 14 amino acids. Looked up from germline, CDR1 is LGHDT and CDR2 is YNNKEL (reference sequence).

This chain uses TRBV6-1 with TRBJ2-7, with a weak D call TRBD1 (5 bases). V gave up 6 bases and J gave up 0 bases, with 15 bases separating them. There are 15 residues in the CDR3. From germline, CDR1 is MNHNS and CDR2 SASEGT. The CDR3 DNA reads TGTGCCAGCAGCCTGAGTCTGGACATCTCCTACGAGCAGTACTTC. It codes for CASSLSLDISYEQYF.

This clone was picked up a small number of times. The rearrangement links TRBV5-1 to TRBJ2-3, with D perhaps matching TRBD1 (6 bases). Germline V gene data show CDR1 as SGHRS and CDR2 as YFSETQ. V lost 0 bases and J lost 1, with 12 bases in between. The CDR3 covers 16 residues. The CDR3 spells CASSLEGDQGTDTQYF. CDR3 DNA sequence: TGCGCCAGCAGCTTGGAGGGGGACCAAGGCACAGATACGCAGTATTTT. The entire variable domain, with the rest obtained from reference TRBV5-1 and TRBJ2-3, is as follows: KAGVTQTPRYLIKTRGQQVTLSCSPISGHRSVSWYQQTPGQGLQFLFEYFSETQRNKGNFPGRFSGRQFSNSRSEMNVSTLELGDSALYLCASSLEGDQGTDTQYFGPGTRLTVL.

V is TRBV12-5 and J is TRBJ2-3; D possibly corresponds to TRBD1 (5 bases). Germline values: CDR1 LGHNT, CDR2 FRNRAP. The V and J ends lost 3 bases and 2 bases respectively, with 9 bases between them. This CDR3 contains 14 residues. The CDR3 bases are TGTGCTAGTGGTTTAGCGACAGTCACAGATACGCAGTATTTT. It is translated as CASGLATVTDTQYF.

The chain combines TRBV10-3 with TRBJ1-3; 10 bases match TRBD1. V lost 8 bases, J lost 2 bases, and 6 bases stayed unmatched. Germline assignment: CDR1 ENHRY and CDR2 SYGVKD. This CDR3 has 15 residues. In nucleotides, the CDR3 is TGTGCCATCGGAGAGACAGGGGGCCCTGGAAACACCATATATTTT. Translating it yields CAIGETGGPGNTIYF.

V and J are TRBV10-3 and TRBJ2-2; TRBD1 aligns across 12 bases. Trimming at V came to 2 bases and at J to 7 bases, leaving 17 bases not matched to a gene. This CDR3 comprises 20 residues. Per germline, CDR1 ENHRY and CDR2 SYGVKD. The CDR3 loop is CAISEETGTGGEGQVGELFF. The CDR3 bases are TGTGCCATCAGTGAGGAAACCGGGACAGGGGGCGAGGGGCAGGTCGGGGAGCTGTTTTTT.

The rearrangement links TRBV7-8 to TRBJ2-1, with D tentatively TRBD2 (5 bases). CDR1 is SGHVS, CDR2 FQNEAQ, per germline. CDR3 size: 12 residues. Trimming stripped 8 bases from V and 6 bases from J, with 11 bases between. CDR3 loop: CASGGPGNEQFF. In nucleotides, the CDR3 is TGTGCCAGCGGAGGTCCGGGCAATGAGCAGTTCTTC.

The chain joins TRBV9 to TRBJ1-1, with D unclear. Germline V gene data show CDR1 as SGDLS and CDR2 as YYNGEE. Trimming pared 1 base from V and 5 bases from J, leaving 12 bases between. CDR3 length: 14 amino acids. The chain's CDR3 is CASSVRVTGTEAFF. The CDR3 region has the DNA TGTGCCAGCAGCGTAAGGGTCACGGGGACTGAAGCTTTCTTT.

V is TRBV7-9 and J is TRBJ2-1; weak D call: TRBD1 (5 bases). The germline V gene has CDR1 SEHNR and CDR2 FQNEAQ (reference sequence). The V gene lost 1 base and the J gene lost 12 bases, with 13 bases spanning the gap. The CDR3 sequence is 13 residues long. CDR3 DNA: TGTGCCAGCAGCTTAGACGTTCGGCAGGGGCAGTTCTTC. Translated: CASSLDVRQGQFF.